These 17 T cell receptor beta chains were sequenced from one sample in a study of cytomegalovirus exposure and HLA in healthy donors. Only in-frame clones appear in the TCRdb table, and some are missing; sequencing was by immunoSEQ multiplex PCR. Of 250,000 or so clones detected, roughly nine tenths appear once; the ten largest clones hold more than 10%. The sequencing sample was made of PBMCs. The receptor source for this set is a man aged 18 to 35 in good health and CMV-seropositive.

The chain joins TRBV6-5 to TRBJ1-1, with D possibly being TRBD1 (5 bases). Looked up from germline, CDR1 is MNHEY and CDR2 is SVGAGI. The CDR3 is 14 amino acids. V was pared by 4 bases and J by 5 bases, with 14 bases between. CDR3 DNA: TGTGCCAGCAGTTCTAAGCCCAGGGCTACTGAAGCTTTCTTT. Translated: CASSSKPRATEAFF.

The genes are TRBV5-6 and TRBJ1-2; 9 nucleotides line up with TRBD1. Germline lookup yields CDR1 SGHDT and CDR2 YYEEEE. The V gene end was trimmed by 9 bases and the J gene end by 9 bases; junction bases not matched to a gene: 9. This CDR3 is 12 amino acids long. The CDR3 nucleotides are TGTGCCACCAAGGGACAGGGTCAGCGCTACACCTTC. As protein: CATKGQGQRYTF.

CDR3 sequence: CASSLGRTNEKLFF. The CDR3 DNA sequence: TGTGCCAGCAGCTTGGGAAGGACTAATGAAAAACTGTTTTTT. V gene TRBV5-4 combines with J gene TRBJ1-4; no clear D. The V end lost 0 bases, the J end lost 2 bases, and 5 bases lay between the germline ends. Germline CDR1 and CDR2: SGHNT and YYREEE (reference sequence). The length of the CDR3 is 14 residues.

The chain uses TRBV2 and TRBJ1-4; 8 nucleotides match TRBD1. Trimming took 8 bases from V and 10 from J; bases not matched to a gene: 6. The germline CDR1 and CDR2 sequences are SNHLY and FYNNEI. The CDR3 runs to 12 residues. The CDR3 is CASGATGGKLFF. DNA of the CDR3: TGTGCCAGCGGAGCAACAGGGGGAAAACTGTTTTTT.

The chain couples TRBV4-2 to TRBJ2-7; D might be TRBD1 (6 bases). The V and J ends lost 2 bases and 1 base respectively, with 15 bases between them. CDR3 size: 16 residues. Looked up from germline, CDR1 is LGHNA and CDR2 is YNFKEQ. The CDR3: CASSQPGTLVSYEQYF. CDR3 in DNA: TGTGCCAGCAGCCAACCGGGGACACTCGTATCCTACGAGCAGTACTTC.

The J gene is TRBJ1-2, the V gene TRBV6-1; D unclear. V was shortened by 5 bases and J by 3 bases, with 10 bases between the two germline ends. CDR3 length: 13 amino acids. In germline, CDR1 is MNHNS, CDR2 SASEGT. The CDR3 DNA follows: TGTGCCAGCAGTTATTTTCGGGACTATGGCTACACCTTC. Translating it yields CASSYFRDYGYTF.

Details on this clone: Other DNA sequences within the sample encode an identical CDR3. This rearrangement joins TRBV5-1 to TRBJ1-1; no reliable D call. The CDR3 consists of 13 residues. Per the germline V gene, CDR1 is SGHRS and CDR2 is YFSETQ. Trimming removed 0 bases at V and 4 bases at J, with 7 bases between. The CDR3 reads CASSLEVGTEAFF. DNA for the CDR3: TGCGCCAGCAGCTTGGAGGTTGGCACTGAAGCTTTCTTT.

The rearrangement links TRBV6-5 to TRBJ2-7; 10 positions match TRBD2. CDR1 MNHEY and CDR2 SVGAGI come from the germline V gene. The CDR3 is 15 amino acids. Losses at the gene ends were 0 bases for V and 4 bases for J; bases not matched to a gene: 3. The CDR3 spells CASSYSTLAGYEQYF. The DNA for the CDR3 is TGTGCCAGCAGTTACTCGACACTAGCGGGATACGAGCAGTACTTC.

The chain recombines TRBV29-1 with TRBJ1-2; D perhaps matches TRBD1 (5 bases). CDR1 SQVTM and CDR2 ANQGSEA come from the germline V gene. V was clipped by 4 bases and J by 6 bases, with 9 bases between them. This CDR3 has 11 residues. The CDR3 bases are TGCAGCGTTGTGGGGGTTCATGGCTACACCTTC. Its protein is CSVVGVHGYTF.

The chain joins TRBV30 to TRBJ2-2, with unresolved D. Germline-derived CDR1 and CDR2 are GTSNPN and SVGIG (reference sequence). There are 10 residues in the CDR3. The V and J ends lost 2 bases and 7 bases respectively, with 2 bases between them. The chain's CDR3 is CAWSIGELFF. As DNA, the CDR3 is TGTGCCTGGAGTATCGGGGAGCTGTTTTTT.

CDR3 loop: CASTLVDAGELFF. For the CDR3, the DNA is TGTGCCAGCACTCTAGTGGACGCCGGGGAGCTGTTTTTT. This rearrangement joins TRBV2 to TRBJ2-2; D remains unclear. The CDR3 has 13 amino acids. Germline V gene data show CDR1 as SNHLY and CDR2 as FYNNEI. Trimming removed 7 bases at V and 6 bases at J, with 12 bases between.

CDR3 in amino acids: CASSWNRDRGLGISYEQYF. CDR3 bases: TGTGCCAGCAGCTGGAACCGGGACAGGGGGCTAGGAATATCCTACGAGCAGTACTTC. V is TRBV7-8 and J is TRBJ2-7; 12 bases map to TRBD1. CDR3 length equals 19 residues. After removal of 4 bases from V and 1 base from J, the junction contained 14 bases not matched to a gene. Germline V lookup: CDR1 SGHVS, CDR2 FQNEAQ.

The chain has TRBV2 and TRBJ2-1; no firm D call. CDR3 length equals 13 residues. The germline V gene encodes CDR1 SNHLY and CDR2 FYNNEI. V dropped 3 bases and J dropped 6 bases, with 9 bases sitting between them. As DNA, the CDR3 is TGTGCCAGCAGTGAGACGATCCTCAATGAGCAGTTCTTC. Protein product: CASSETILNEQFF.

The chain recombines TRBV5-1 with TRBJ1-1; D not resolved. CDR3 length: 14 amino acids. Per germline, CDR1 SGHRS and CDR2 YFSETQ. V shed 4 bases and J shed 4 bases, with 14 bases lying between them. The CDR3 region is CASSPTTSFTEAFF. The CDR3 coding sequence is TGCGCCAGCAGCCCTACGACATCGTTCACTGAAGCTTTCTTT.

This clone was counted once. V usage is TRBV30 and J usage is TRBJ1-2, with TRBD1 identical over 7 bases. Germline values: CDR1 GTSNPN, CDR2 SVGIG (reference sequence). V was clipped by 8 bases and J by 2 bases; unmatched bases: 8. The CDR3 spans 13 residues. CDR3 sequence (DNA): TGTGCCCACACGACAGGGTCGAACTATGGCTACACCTTC. Translating it yields CAHTTGSNYGYTF.

This chain links TRBV27 with TRBJ2-1; D is perhaps TRBD2 (6 bases). Per germline, CDR1 MNHEY and CDR2 SMNVEV (reference sequence). Trimming removed 8 bases from V and 4 bases from J, with 18 bases in between. The CDR3 sequence is 15 residues long. CDR3 DNA sequence: TGTGCCAGCGGAGTCGAGAGCGGGCAATACAATGAGCAGTTCTTC. Encoded protein: CASGVESGQYNEQFF.

The genes are TRBV15 and TRBJ2-3; no clear D gene. V gave up 7 bases and J gave up 0 bases, with 8 bases separating them. The V gene's germline CDR1 is LNHNV and CDR2 YYDKDF (reference sequence). The CDR3 is made up of 13 amino acids. CDR3 DNA sequence: TGTGCCACCACGACACTTAGCACAGATACGCAGTATTTT. Protein sequence: CATTTLSTDTQYF.